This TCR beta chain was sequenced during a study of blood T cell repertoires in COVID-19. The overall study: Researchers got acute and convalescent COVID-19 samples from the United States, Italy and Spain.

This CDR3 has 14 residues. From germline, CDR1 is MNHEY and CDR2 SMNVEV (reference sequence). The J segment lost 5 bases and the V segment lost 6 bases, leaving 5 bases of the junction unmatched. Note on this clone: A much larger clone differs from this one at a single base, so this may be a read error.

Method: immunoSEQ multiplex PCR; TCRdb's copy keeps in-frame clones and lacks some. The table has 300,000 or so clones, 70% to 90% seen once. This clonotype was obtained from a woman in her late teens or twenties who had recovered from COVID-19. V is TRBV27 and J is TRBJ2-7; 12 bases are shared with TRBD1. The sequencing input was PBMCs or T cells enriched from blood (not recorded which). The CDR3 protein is CASSPGTGGNEQYF. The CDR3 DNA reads TGTGCCAGCAGCCCCGGGACAGGGGGCAACGAGCAGTACTTC.